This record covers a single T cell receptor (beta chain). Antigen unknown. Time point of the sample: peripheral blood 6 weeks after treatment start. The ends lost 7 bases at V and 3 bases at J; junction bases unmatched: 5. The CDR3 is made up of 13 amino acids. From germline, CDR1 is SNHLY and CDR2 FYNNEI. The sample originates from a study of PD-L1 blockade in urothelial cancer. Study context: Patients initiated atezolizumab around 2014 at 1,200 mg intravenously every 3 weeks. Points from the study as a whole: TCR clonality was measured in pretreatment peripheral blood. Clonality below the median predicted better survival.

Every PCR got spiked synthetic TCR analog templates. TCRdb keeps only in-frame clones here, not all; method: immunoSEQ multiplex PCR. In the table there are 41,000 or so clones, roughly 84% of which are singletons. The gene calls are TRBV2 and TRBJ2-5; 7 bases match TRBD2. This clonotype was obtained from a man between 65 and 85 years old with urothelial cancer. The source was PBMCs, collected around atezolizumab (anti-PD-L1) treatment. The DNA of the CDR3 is TGTGCCAGCACCTGGGGGGGAGAAGAGACCCAGTACTTC. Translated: CASTWGGEETQYF. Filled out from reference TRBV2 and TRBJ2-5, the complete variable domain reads EPEVTQTPSHQVTQMGQEVILRCVPISNHLYFYWYRQILGQKVEFLVSFYNNEISEKSEIFDDQFSVERPDGSNFTLKIRSTKLEDSAMYFCASTWGGEETQYFGPGTRLLVL.